This TCR beta chain was recorded in a study of T cells in narcolepsy. TCRdb's copy holds only in-frame clones and misses some; the assay was immunoSEQ multiplex PCR. The sample contains fewer than 30,000 clones, 75% to 90% of which appear only once. CDR1 and CDR2 (germline): SGHNT, YYREEE (reference sequence). This CDR3 has 17 residues. Germline trimming cut 3 bases from V and 2 bases from J; bases unmatched to any gene: 12. The sequence was obtained from a human donor with narcolepsy. The sequenced material came from CD45RA- memory CD4+ T cells from PBMCs. The J gene is TRBJ2-3, the V gene TRBV5-4; 7 bases are shared with TRBD2. CDR3 protein: CASSYLPGSGNTDTQYF. The CDR3 region has the DNA TGTGCCAGCAGCTACCTCCCGGGGAGCGGGAACACAGATACGCAGTATTTT.